The next 20 T cell receptor beta chains were all read from a single sample in a study of neurological immune-mediated disorders. One entry per CDR3 protein, called by TCRdb with MiXCR from the 5' RACE reads. The sample lists 28,000 or so distinct CDR3 sequences, over 20% seen once, with 16% in the top ten. Sequencing input: PBMCs. Source of these receptors: an older woman in good health.

The sample holds many counts of this clonotype. The CDR3 nucleotides are TGCGCCAGCAGCCCCTACAGGGTCGACGGGGAGCTGTTTTTT. Its translation is CASSPYRVDGELFF. V usage is TRBV5-1 and J usage is TRBJ2-2, with a tentative D call TRBD1 (6 bases). Germline V CDR1 and CDR2: SGHRS, YFSETQ. The CDR3 is 14 residues long. Trimming stripped 4 bases from V and 7 bases from J, with 14 bases between.

This clonotype was detected ten times or more. The rearrangement uses TRBV29-1 and TRBJ2-5; 13 bases map to TRBD2. The J segment lost 4 bases and the V segment lost 2 bases, leaving 10 bases of the junction unmatched. The CDR3 has 17 residues. Germline CDR1 and CDR2: SQVTM and ANQGSEA. This CDR3 is CSVERSKTSGRAETQYF. The CDR3 nucleotides are TGCAGCGTTGAACGGTCCAAAACTAGCGGGAGGGCAGAGACCCAGTACTTC. Drawing the rest from reference TRBV29-1 and TRBJ2-5, the complete variable domain is SAVISQKPSRDICQRGTSLTIQCQVDSQVTMMFWYRQQPGQSLTLIATANQGSEATYESGFVIDKFPISRPNLTFSTLTVSNMSPEDSSIYLCSVERSKTSGRAETQYFGPGTRLLVL.

This clonotype has only one observation. This sequence joins TRBV7-3 and TRBJ2-1; a weak D match, TRBD2 (6 bases). This CDR3 spans 17 amino acids. V was shortened by 5 bases and J by 0 bases, with 17 bases between the two germline ends. Germline loops: CDR1 SGHTA, CDR2 FQGTGA. CDR3 region: CASSATVGLSSYNEQFF. For the CDR3, the DNA is TGTGCCAGCAGCGCCACTGTGGGACTTAGCTCCTACAATGAGCAGTTCTTC.

This clonotype was counted many times. The chain is built from TRBV7-2 and TRBJ1-1, with 7 bases fitting TRBD1. The germline gives CDR1 SGHTA, CDR2 FQGNSA. Trimming took 3 bases from V and 1 from J; bases not matched to a gene: 14. There are 18 residues in the CDR3. The CDR3 DNA reads TGTGCCAGCAGCTTGACAGGGCAGCAACTGGGAACGAACACTGAAGCTTTCTTT. Translating gives CASSLTGQQLGTNTEAFF.

This clonotype was seen ten or more times. This chain connects TRBV5-1 to TRBJ1-1; D is uncertain. The CDR3 has 13 residues. V was shortened by 1 base and J by 8 bases, with 12 bases between the two germline ends. Germline V CDR1 and CDR2: SGHRS, YFSETQ. CDR3 nucleotides: TGCGCCAGCAGCTTGTTGGACGGGCTAGAAGCTTTCTTT. Its protein product is CASSLLDGLEAFF.

This clonotype occurred many times. V and J are TRBV11-1 and TRBJ1-4; D possibly corresponds to TRBD1 (6 bases). This CDR3 is 14 amino acids long. Germline CDR1 reads SGHAT; CDR2 reads FQDESV (reference sequence). Trimming left V 4 bases short and J 7 bases short, with 13 bases between. CDR3 DNA sequence: TGTGCCAGCAGCTCGAACAGGGAAAGTGAAAAACTGTTTTTT. It encodes CASSSNRESEKLFF. Looking up the rest from reference TRBV11-1 and TRBJ1-4 gives the full variable domain: EAEVAQSPRYKITEKSQAVAFWCDPISGHATLYWYRQILGQGPELLVQFQDESVVDDSQLPKDRFSAERLKGVDSTLKIQPAELGDSAMYLCASSSNRESEKLFFGSGTQLSVL.

This clonotype was seen at least ten times. The chain recombines TRBV5-1 with TRBJ1-6; D is uncertain. The CDR3 is made up of 14 amino acids. Germline V gives CDR1 SGHRS, CDR2 YFSETQ. Trimming took off 4 bases at V and 8 bases at J, with 13 bases between the two ends. Written as DNA, the CDR3 is TGCGCCAGCAGCGATCCGGGTGCTTATTCACCCCTCCACTTT. It is translated as CASSDPGAYSPLHF.

This clonotype is termed large (0.1 to 1%). This chain uses TRBV5-1 with TRBJ1-1; maybe TRBD1 (5 bases). Germline CDR1 is SGHRS and CDR2 is YFSETQ. The CDR3 runs to 15 residues. V shed 0 bases and J shed 2 bases, with 11 bases lying between them. The CDR3 loop is CASSLGSGLNTEAFF. CDR3 sequence (DNA): TGCGCCAGCAGCTTGGGATCGGGACTTAACACTGAAGCTTTCTTT.

This clonotype has ten or more counts. This chain uses TRBV20-1 with TRBJ2-5; TRBD2 matches 13 bases. Trimming took 0 bases from V and 5 from J; bases not matched to a gene: 3. Germline V gives CDR1 DFQATT, CDR2 SNEGSKA (reference sequence). This CDR3 has 15 residues. This CDR3 reads CSARDTSGGAETQYF. CDR3 bases: TGCAGTGCTAGAGATACTAGCGGGGGGGCCGAGACCCAGTACTTC.

A word on this clonotype: A junction end diverges from the germline sequence, so it may reflect a read error. This sequence joins TRBV11-2 and TRBJ1-1, with D tentatively TRBD1 (5 bases). The CDR3 length is 16 residues. CDR1 is SGHAT and CDR2 is FQNNGV in the germline V gene. CDR3 amino acids: CACSLGPTEANTEAFF. The CDR3 DNA follows: TGTGCCTGCAGCTTAGGCCCGACAGAGGCTAACACTGAAGCTTTCTTT.

This clonotype came up many times. This sequence joins TRBV28 and TRBJ1-5; unclear D gene. V was cut by 7 bases and J by 2 bases, with 15 bases left in between. The CDR3 sequence is 15 residues long. The germline V gene encodes CDR1 MDHEN and CDR2 SYDVKM. In DNA form, the CDR3 reads TGTGCCAGCACGGATCAGGATGTGGGCAATCAGCCCCAGCATTTT. It encodes CASTDQDVGNQPQHF.

The sample holds many counts of this clonotype. V gene TRBV10-3 combines with J gene TRBJ2-2, with 12 bases lining up with TRBD1. Germline V lookup: CDR1 ENHRY, CDR2 SYGVKD. Trimming cost V 6 bases and J 6 bases; bases outside gene matches: 5. CDR3 length: 15 residues. The CDR3 DNA follows: TGTGCCATCAGGCCGGGACAGGGGGCGTCCGGGGAGCTGTTTTTT. Its protein product is CAIRPGQGASGELFF.

This sequence joins TRBV28 and TRBJ2-3; 9 positions agree with TRBD2. V was clipped by 3 bases and J by 0 bases; unmatched bases: 4. CDR3 size: 16 residues. Germline V gene data show CDR1 as MDHEN and CDR2 as SYDVKM. DNA of the CDR3: TGTGCCAGCAGTTTTCAGCGGGGGGCTAGCACAGATACGCAGTATTTT. Its translation is CASSFQRGASTDTQYF.

With regard to this clonotype: A read error may explain this, as a much larger clone is one base away. This chain connects TRBV12-3 or TRBV12-4 to TRBJ2-7; TRBD2 matches at 8 bases. J was trimmed by 7 bases and V by 6 bases; bases with no gene match: 5. CDR3 length: 12 residues. CDR3 sequence reads: CASSSQREEQYF. The DNA of the CDR3 is TGTGCCAGCAGCAGTCAGCGGGAGGAGCAGTACTTC.

This clonotype was detected many times. The rearrangement uses TRBV20-1 and TRBJ2-7; D perhaps matches TRBD1 (6 bases). This CDR3 spans 13 amino acids. Trimming took 3 bases from V and 5 from J, leaving 14 bases between them. The germline V gene encodes CDR1 DFQATT and CDR2 SNEGSKA (reference sequence). This CDR3 reads CSASPGVIHEQYF. The CDR3 coding sequence is TGCAGTGCTAGTCCAGGGGTGATTCACGAGCAGTACTTC.

This clonotype was seen many times. The chain uses TRBV10-3 and TRBJ2-7, with D unclear. The CDR3 contains 13 residues. The germline gives CDR1 ENHRY, CDR2 SYGVKD. The ends were cut back, 2 bases at V and 3 bases at J, with 8 bases in the middle. The CDR3 region has the DNA TGTGCCATCAGTGAGAGAATCTACTACGAGCAGTACTTC. Protein sequence: CAISERIYYEQYF.

This clonotype occurred many times. The chain joins TRBV12-3 or TRBV12-4 to TRBJ2-3; maybe TRBD2 (5 bases). The CDR3 covers 13 residues. The germline V and J ends were trimmed by 11 bases and 1 base, with 13 bases remaining between them. Written as DNA, the CDR3 is TGTGCCGCATCACGTAGCGGCACAGATACGCAGTATTTT. Its translation is CAASRSGTDTQYF.

In this sample, this clonotype turned up many times. V is TRBV12-3 or TRBV12-4 and J is TRBJ2-1; 11 nucleotides line up with TRBD2. The CDR3 is 13 amino acids. J gave up 13 bases and V 2 bases, and 4 bases lay outside the gene matches. The CDR3 DNA reads as TGTGCCAGCAGTTTAACAACTAGCGGGAGACAGTTCTTC. This gives the protein CASSLTTSGRQFF.

V is TRBV7-3 and J is TRBJ1-2, with D uncertain. V was pared by 8 bases and J by 7 bases, with 26 bases between. CDR3 length: 16 amino acids. The germline gives CDR1 SGHTA, CDR2 FQGTGA. The CDR3 DNA follows: TGTGCCAGCGGCGGCAGACTCCATCGTCCTACGGGTGGCTACACCTTC. Amino acid sequence: CASGGRLHRPTGGYTF.

This clonotype has ten or more counts. The chain is built from TRBV6-5 and TRBJ1-1; no definite D call. CDR1 MNHEY and CDR2 SVGAGI come from the germline V gene. V dropped 0 bases and J dropped 1 base, with 9 bases sitting between them. The CDR3 covers 15 residues. The chain's CDR3 is CASSYSNLGNTEAFF. The CDR3 DNA is TGTGCCAGCAGTTACTCGAACCTCGGGAACACTGAAGCTTTCTTT.